This T cell receptor (beta chain) emerged from a study of T cell responses to AZD1222 COVID-19 vaccine. Study-level results: Clonal diversity was possibly underestimated, and white British individuals and females predominated among donors. At 160-218 and 743-854, vaccine-associated CD4 TCRs were dominant, and they spanned spike.

The data were produced by immunoSEQ multiplex PCR, yet TCRdb's version contains in-frame clones alone and is incomplete. The sample has over 65,000 clones; about nine tenths are singletons. Pooled together were second doses at about 4 or about 12 weeks. Trimming removed 6 bases from V and 4 bases from J, with 19 bases in between. CDR1 is MDHEN and CDR2 is SYDVKM in the germline V gene. The CDR3 runs to 16 residues. This clone was recorded only once. Its antigen is unidentified. The receptor's source is an adult who received the AZD1222 COVID-19 vaccine. The material sequenced was peripheral blood, taken 28 days after the second AZD1222 dose. The rearrangement links TRBV28 to TRBJ1-5; TRBD1 might be the D (5 bases). CDR3 residues: CASSPSAGLRNQPQHF. The CDR3 DNA reads TGTGCCAGCAGCCCGTCTGCGGGACTCCGAAATCAGCCCCAGCATTTT.